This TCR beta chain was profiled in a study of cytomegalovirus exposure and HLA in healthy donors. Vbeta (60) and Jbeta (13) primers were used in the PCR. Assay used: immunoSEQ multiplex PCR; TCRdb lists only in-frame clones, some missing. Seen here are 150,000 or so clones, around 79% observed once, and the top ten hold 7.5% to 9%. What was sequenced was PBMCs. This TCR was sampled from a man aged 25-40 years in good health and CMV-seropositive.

The DNA of the CDR3 is TGTGCCAGCAGCTTCGAGCAGACAGGGTATGGCTACACCTTC. Translated: CASSFEQTGYGYTF. The chain has TRBV7-9 and TRBJ1-2, with 7 bases identical to TRBD1. In germline, CDR1 is SEHNR, CDR2 FQNEAQ (reference sequence). Trimming cost V 3 bases and J 5 bases; bases outside gene matches: 6. This CDR3 has 14 residues.